The T cell receptor beta chain described here comes from a study of T cells in localized non-small cell lung cancer. General study results and limits: Maximal T cell clonality occurred in uninvolved adjacent lung, with tumor ranking below it. In adjacent lung, a median roughly 60 of the top 100 tumor clones were found. Heterogeneity within the tumor remains possible, as just one region underwent sequencing.

This clone was observed a single time. As yet, its antigen is unknown. Clones were sequenced by immunoSEQ multiplex PCR, and TCRdb holds only the in-frame ones, with some missing. The table includes roughly 30,000 clones, around nine tenths detected once. The CDR3 is 12 residues long. The V end was cut by 4 bases, the J end by 3 bases, with 5 bases between. Germline lookup yields CDR1 SGHRS and CDR2 YFSETQ. The sample here was peripheral blood, taken before any cancer treatment. This receptor was identified in a female donor of 60 years or more with stage III squamous cell lung carcinoma. The chain is built from TRBV5-1 and TRBJ2-1; the D is unclear. CDR3 region: CASSLIYNEQFF. In nucleotides, the CDR3 is TGCGCCAGCAGCCTGATCTACAATGAGCAGTTCTTC.